These 32 T cell receptor beta chains came from one sample sequenced in a study of blood T cells in healthy people across ages. PCR was performed a second time for about 6 to 11 cycles using a sample-barcoded 5' primer and a J-beta primer mix. TCRdb passed the 5' RACE reads through MiXCR, listing each CDR3 protein once. The table includes about 1,000,000 distinct CDR3 sequences, less than 50% detected once. The specimen sequenced was blood. The receptors shown here come from a woman aged 60-75 years in good health.

This clonotype was seen more than once but under ten times. The chain is built from TRBV9 and TRBJ2-3, with 10 bases that match TRBD2. From germline, CDR1 is SGDLS and CDR2 YYNGEE. V shed 4 bases, J shed 1 base, and the junction held 9 bases outside the gene matches. The CDR3 sequence is 17 residues long. As DNA, the CDR3 is TGTGCCAGCAGCACCCGAGGGGGGACTAGCGGCACAGATACGCAGTATTTT. As protein: CASSTRGGTSGTDTQYF.

This clonotype showed up just a few times. The chain joins TRBV7-9 to TRBJ2-1; no definite D call. The CDR3 spans 12 residues. Germline CDR1 and CDR2: SEHNR and FQNEAQ (reference sequence). DNA for the CDR3: TGTGTCACCGTACGTGGATACAATGAGCAGTTCTTC. Amino acid sequence: CVTVRGYNEQFF.

This clonotype was recorded many times. The chain employs TRBV2 and TRBJ1-2; D is unclear. The CDR3 has 12 residues. Trimming shortened V by 1 base and J by 5 bases, and 5 bases separated the two germline ends. CDR1 is SNHLY, CDR2 FYNNEI, per germline. CDR3: CASSEVGYGYTF. The CDR3 coding sequence is TGTGCCAGCAGTGAAGTGGGGTATGGCTACACCTTC.

This rearrangement joins TRBV28 to TRBJ1-5, with 8 bases identical to TRBD1. The CDR3 runs 15 residues. Trimming cost V 3 bases and J 2 bases; bases outside gene matches: 3. Germline lookup yields CDR1 MDHEN and CDR2 SYDVKM. The CDR3 DNA reads TGTGCCAGCAGTTTTCCGGGACAGGGCAATCAGCCCCAGCATTTT. Its protein product is CASSFPGQGNQPQHF.

A few counts support this clonotype. The rearrangement uses TRBV2 and TRBJ2-6; D gene unclear. CDR3 size: 14 residues. Trimming removed 4 bases from V and 0 bases from J, with 4 bases in between. The V gene's germline CDR1 is SNHLY and CDR2 FYNNEI. The CDR3 loop is CASSGISGANVLTF. The DNA of the CDR3 is TGTGCCAGCAGTGGAATCTCTGGGGCCAACGTCCTGACTTTC.

V and J are TRBV11-2 and TRBJ1-2; D might be TRBD1 (6 bases). The length of the CDR3 is 13 residues. Trimming stripped 5 bases from V and 5 bases from J, with 12 bases between. Germline V lookup: CDR1 SGHAT, CDR2 FQNNGV. CDR3 region: CASSNNRAYGYTF. DNA of the CDR3: TGTGCCAGCAGCAATAACAGGGCTTATGGCTACACCTTC.

This clonotype has just a few counts. The J gene is TRBJ1-4, the V gene TRBV20-1; unclear D gene. In germline, CDR1 is DFQATT, CDR2 SNEGSKA (reference sequence). The CDR3 contains 12 residues. V was pared by 6 bases and J by 7 bases, with 12 bases between. The CDR3 DNA reads TGCAGTGCGAAAGACGGGCGTGAAAAACTGTTTTTT. Its protein product is CSAKDGREKLFF.

The CDR3 nucleotides read TGTGCCAGCAGCTCATCGGCAGGGGTAGGCAATGAGCAGTTCTTC. As protein: CASSSSAGVGNEQFF. The gene calls are TRBV7-9 and TRBJ2-1; the D gene is possibly TRBD1 (6 bases). In germline, CDR1 is SEHNR, CDR2 FQNEAQ (reference sequence). The ends were cut back, 4 bases at V and 6 bases at J, with 16 bases in the middle. The CDR3 is 15 residues long.

This chain joins TRBV6-1 and TRBJ2-4; 9 bases are shared with TRBD1. Germline CDR1 is MNHNS and CDR2 is SASEGT. The CDR3 spans 13 residues. The ends lost 6 bases at V and 9 bases at J; junction bases unmatched: 6. The CDR3 loop is CASRGDRASIQYF. In DNA form, the CDR3 reads TGTGCCAGCAGGGGGGACAGGGCATCCATTCAGTACTTC.

This chain joins TRBV24-1 and TRBJ2-7, with 7 nucleotides matching TRBD1. The J call may be faulty, since TRBJ2-5 better matches the DNA end. This CDR3 is 15 amino acids long. In germline, CDR1 is KGHDR, CDR2 SFDVKD. The DNA of the CDR3 is TGTGCCACCAGTGTAAAGGGACAGTGCCCCTGGACCCAGTACTTC. Protein sequence: CATSVKGQCPWTQYF.

This rearrangement joins TRBV5-1 to TRBJ2-1, with D possibly being TRBD2 (5 bases). The germline V and J ends were trimmed by 2 bases and 8 bases, with 14 bases remaining between them. This CDR3 is built from 14 residues. Germline loops: CDR1 SGHRS, CDR2 YFSETQ. The CDR3 nucleotides are TGCGCCAGCAGCTTACTAGGGTTCGAAGATGAGCAGTTCTTC. Protein sequence: CASSLLGFEDEQFF.

The chain carries TRBV12-3 or TRBV12-4 and TRBJ2-3; 7 bases line up with TRBD1. V shed 6 bases and J 4 bases; nucleotides not matched to a gene: 4. This CDR3 contains 13 residues. This CDR3 is CASSRGFPDTQYF. The CDR3 bases are TGTGCCAGCAGCAGGGGGTTTCCAGATACGCAGTATTTT.

This clonotype has only a few counts. The chain employs TRBV20-1 and TRBJ1-2, with D unresolved. The CDR3 has 17 residues. CDR1 and CDR2 (germline): DFQATT, SNEGSKA (reference sequence). Trimming removed 0 bases from V and 8 bases from J, with 25 bases in between. The CDR3 DNA sequence: TGCAGTGCTAGAGATGCCCCGGCGGGGAATCCCGCGTTCGGCTACACCTTC. It specifies CSARDAPAGNPAFGYTF.

The chain has TRBV6-6 and TRBJ1-1; D gene unclear. V lost 6 bases to trimming and J lost 3 bases, with 11 bases between them. The V gene's germline CDR1 is MNHNY and CDR2 SVGAGI (reference sequence). The CDR3 runs to 13 residues. For the CDR3, the DNA is TGTGCCAGCAGCCGTGACAAATACACTGAAGCTTTCTTT. Protein: CASSRDKYTEAFF.

This clonotype appeared a few times. The chain links TRBV7-9 to TRBJ2-1; D is perhaps TRBD1 or TRBD2 (5 bases each). The CDR3 is 12 residues long. V was clipped by 11 bases and J by 6 bases, with 14 bases between them. Per germline, CDR1 SEHNR and CDR2 FQNEAQ (reference sequence). The CDR3 is CAGGPGLNEQFF. The CDR3 DNA sequence: TGTGCCGGGGGTCCGGGGCTCAATGAGCAGTTCTTC.

This clonotype has only a few counts. The chain recombines TRBV6-2 or TRBV6-3 with TRBJ2-5, with 7 bases matching TRBD1. The germline gives CDR1 MNHEY, CDR2 SVGEGT. Unmatched junction bases numbered 9, after V lost 7 bases and J lost 1 base. The length of the CDR3 is 15 residues. In nucleotides, the CDR3 is TGTGCCAGCAACCGGGACAGTTATATCCAAGAGACCCAGTACTTC. It codes for CASNRDSYIQETQYF.

The CDR3 bases are TGTGCCAGCAGTTACTTACTAGCGGGAGGCCACAATGAGCAGTTCTTC. It yields the protein CASSYLLAGGHNEQFF. The chain has TRBV6-5 and TRBJ2-1; 12 bases agree with TRBD2. The length of the CDR3 is 16 residues. Looked up from germline, CDR1 is MNHEY and CDR2 is SVGAGI. After removal of 1 base from V and 5 bases from J, the junction contained 3 bases not matched to a gene.

Points on this clonotype: This sequence may be a read error, since a much larger clone differs from it by one base. This sequence joins TRBV29-1 and TRBJ2-3, with a weak D call TRBD2 (6 bases). This CDR3 is 12 amino acids long. Germline CDR1 is SQVTM and CDR2 is ANQGSEA. V dropped 4 bases and J dropped 2 bases, with 7 bases sitting between them. The CDR3 loop is CSVGGNTDTQYF. CDR3 nucleotides: TGCAGCGTTGGCGGGAACACAGATACGCAGTATTTT.

This clonotype turned up a few times. V gene TRBV27 combines with J gene TRBJ1-5; D is undetermined. V was trimmed by 6 bases and J by 6 bases, leaving 9 bases between them. Germline V gene data show CDR1 as MNHEY and CDR2 as SMNVEV (reference sequence). The CDR3 contains 12 residues. CDR3 bases: TGTGCCAGCAGCTCTCTTGGTCAGCCCCAGCATTTT. It encodes CASSSLGQPQHF.

V and J are TRBV9 and TRBJ1-2; 8 nucleotides agree with TRBD1. The CDR3 has 15 residues. Germline V gene sequence: CDR1 SGDLS, CDR2 YYNGEE. The V segment lost 4 bases and the J segment 1 base; nucleotides outside the gene matches: 6. CDR3 residues: CASSSGQGVNYGYTF. For the CDR3, the DNA is TGTGCCAGCAGCTCAGGACAGGGTGTTAACTATGGCTACACCTTC.

This clonotype was detected only a few times. This chain uses TRBV11-2 with TRBJ1-6; 9 bases map to TRBD1. The CDR3 runs to 18 residues. Germline V gene data show CDR1 as SGHAT and CDR2 as FQNNGV. Trimming at V came to 5 bases and at J to 7 bases, leaving 15 bases not matched to a gene. The chain's CDR3 is CASSTAFFRDRDNSPLHF. The CDR3 nucleotides read TGTGCCAGCAGCACGGCTTTCTTCCGGGACAGGGACAATTCACCCCTCCACTTT.

V and J are TRBV12-3 or TRBV12-4 and TRBJ2-5; the match to TRBD2 covers 7 bases. The CDR3 contains 14 residues. Trimming at V came to 4 bases and at J to 3 bases, leaving 5 bases not matched to a gene. CDR3 DNA sequence: TGTGCCAGCAGTTGGGCTAGCGGCAAAGAGACCCAGTACTTC. Translated, it gives CASSWASGKETQYF.

This rearrangement joins TRBV3-1 to TRBJ2-7; the D gene is possibly TRBD1 (5 bases). Trimming removed 0 bases from V and 1 base from J, with 7 bases in between. Germline V lookup: CDR1 LGHDT, CDR2 YNNKEL (reference sequence). CDR3 size: 14 residues. CDR3 sequence (DNA): TGTGCCAGCAGCCAAGATGACAGATCCTACGAGCAGTACTTC. This codes for CASSQDDRSYEQYF.

The genes are TRBV7-7 and TRBJ2-1, with 10 bases fitting TRBD1. Germline CDR1 SSHAT, CDR2 FNYEAQ (reference sequence). This CDR3 region has 17 residues. V shed 2 bases and J 7 bases; nucleotides not matched to a gene: 11. Written as DNA, the CDR3 is TGTGCCAGCAGCTTACGTGCCCCGGGACAGGGGTATAATGAGCAGTTCTTC. Its protein product is CASSLRAPGQGYNEQFF.

The V call is TRBV27, the J call TRBJ1-5, with TRBD1 as a possible D gene (6 bases). The germline V gene encodes CDR1 MNHEY and CDR2 SMNVEV (reference sequence). V lost 6 bases, J lost 6 bases, and 15 bases lay in between. CDR3 length: 14 residues. CDR3 loop: CASREGGPRQPQHF. The CDR3 DNA is TGTGCCAGCAGGGAGGGGGGTCCGCGTCAGCCCCAGCATTTT.

The gene calls are TRBV7-2 and TRBJ2-1; 10 positions match TRBD2. V gave up 0 bases and J gave up 6 bases; unmatched junction bases: 5. The germline V gene has CDR1 SGHTA and CDR2 FQGNSA. The CDR3 length is 16 residues. The CDR3 DNA reads TGTGCCAGCAGCTTAGCGGCTAGCGGGAGATTCAATGAGCAGTTCTTC. Translating it yields CASSLAASGRFNEQFF.

The rearrangement joins TRBV3-1 to TRBJ2-5, with 7 bases aligning to TRBD2. The junction had 3 bases not matched to a gene; V was cut back by 1 base and J by 1 base. Germline V gene lookup returns CDR1 LGHDT and CDR2 YNNKEL (reference sequence). The CDR3 runs 15 residues. CDR3 loop: CASSQGLAVQETQYF. CDR3 nucleotide sequence: TGTGCCAGCAGCCAAGGACTAGCAGTCCAAGAGACCCAGTACTTC.

This clonotype was counted ten times or more. The CDR3 protein is CASSFPGQETQYF. The DNA of the CDR3 is TGCGCCAGCAGCTTTCCGGGCCAAGAGACCCAGTACTTC. V gene TRBV5-1 combines with J gene TRBJ2-5; D is unclear. Germline V gene lookup returns CDR1 SGHRS and CDR2 YFSETQ. There are 13 residues in the CDR3. Trimming stripped 2 bases from V and 1 base from J, with 6 bases between. The full variable domain, with the rest looked up from reference TRBV5-1 and TRBJ2-5, is KAGVTQTPRYLIKTRGQQVTLSCSPISGHRSVSWYQQTPGQGLQFLFEYFSETQRNKGNFPGRFSGRQFSNSRSEMNVSTLELGDSALYLCASSFPGQETQYFGPGTRLLVL.

Points on this clonotype: One junction end disagrees with the germline gene, perhaps due to a read error. The rearrangement uses TRBV7-2 and TRBJ2-1, with D hard to call. The CDR3 is made up of 13 amino acids. Germline CDR1 and CDR2: SGHTA and FQGNSA. The CDR3 DNA is TGTGTCAGCAGCTTAGTTATCTACAATGAGCAGTTCTTC. The encoded protein is CVSSLVIYNEQFF.

The rearrangement joins TRBV6-6 to TRBJ2-1; D call uncertain. Germline V gene data show CDR1 as MNHNY and CDR2 as SVGAGI (reference sequence). V gave up 2 bases and J gave up 6 bases, with 5 bases separating them. The CDR3 runs 12 residues. DNA for the CDR3: TGTGCCAGCAGTTACAAGGTCAATGAGCAGTTCTTC. Protein product: CASSYKVNEQFF.

This clonotype was counted a few times. The chain recombines TRBV6-2 or TRBV6-3 with TRBJ2-7, with a tentative D call TRBD2 (6 bases). This CDR3 comprises 16 residues. V dropped 0 bases and J dropped 3 bases, with 15 bases sitting between them. In germline, CDR1 is MNHEY, CDR2 SVGEGT. In nucleotides, the CDR3 is TGTGCCAGCAGTTACTCGTGGGACCGGGGGTTCTACGAGCAGTACTTC. This encodes CASSYSWDRGFYEQYF.

V and J are TRBV9 and TRBJ2-1; D is possibly TRBD2 (6 bases). The CDR3 contains 15 residues. Per the germline V gene, CDR1 is SGDLS and CDR2 is YYNGEE. The V end lost 3 bases, the J end lost 0 bases, and 10 bases lay between the germline ends. CDR3 loop: CASSDSGDSYNEQFF. CDR3 sequence (DNA): TGTGCCAGCAGCGATAGCGGAGACTCCTACAATGAGCAGTTCTTC.